The 17 T cell receptor beta chains below all came from one sample that was sequenced in a study of OX40 agonist ivuxolimab in advanced cancers. Only in-frame clones appear in the TCRdb table, and some are missing; sequencing was by immunoSEQ multiplex PCR. This sample carries 42,000 or so clones, approximately 78% of them seen once, and the ten largest clones take roughly 2.5%. This specimen consisted of CD4+ or CD8+ T cells sorted from blood, obtained in a trial of the OX40 agonist ivuxolimab. The receptors come from an adult with an advanced solid tumor such as melanoma, head and neck, liver or kidney cancer.

In this sample, this clone turned up once. CDR3 DNA: TGTGCCAGCAGCTTACGGGCAGGGGTGAACACTGAAGCTTTCTTT. It specifies CASSLRAGVNTEAFF. The rearrangement joins TRBV7-3 to TRBJ1-1; D possibly corresponds to TRBD1 (6 bases). This CDR3 has 15 residues. Trimming stripped 2 bases from V and 0 bases from J, with 10 bases between. Germline V gene data show CDR1 as SGHTA and CDR2 as FQGTGA. Complete variable domain (other parts from reference TRBV7-3 and TRBJ1-1): GAGVSQTPSNKVTEKGKYVELRCDPISGHTALYWYRQSLGQGPEFLIYFQGTGAADDSGLPNDRFFAVRPEGSVSTLKIQRTERGDSAVYLCASSLRAGVNTEAFFGQGTRLTVV.

This clone has just one count. The chain uses TRBV10-3 and TRBJ1-1; 10 bases are shared with TRBD1. CDR1 and CDR2 (germline): ENHRY, SYGVKD. The V gene end was trimmed by 6 bases and the J gene end by 7 bases; junction bases not matched to a gene: 5. The CDR3 has 13 amino acids. The CDR3 region has the DNA TGTGCCATCAGCGGGGGGACAGGGGTTGAAGCTTTCTTT. This sequence encodes CAISGGTGVEAFF.

This chain connects TRBV19 to TRBJ1-5; D gene unclear. Germline CDR1 and CDR2: LNHDA and SQIVND (reference sequence). The CDR3 is 12 amino acids. Trimming stripped 4 bases from V and 7 bases from J, with 8 bases between. The CDR3 coding sequence is TGTGCCAGTAGTAGGGCGGGCCAGCCCCAGCATTTT. It encodes CASSRAGQPQHF.

This chain joins TRBV5-4 and TRBJ2-7; 14 bases are a match to TRBD2. V dropped 4 bases and J dropped 6; count of bases not matched to a gene: 12. This CDR3 is 17 amino acids long. The germline gives CDR1 SGHNT, CDR2 YYREEE (reference sequence). The CDR3: CASSPGLAGGRPLEQYF. DNA for the CDR3: TGTGCCAGCAGCCCTGGACTAGCGGGAGGACGTCCTCTCGAGCAGTACTTC.

This rearrangement joins TRBV11-3 to TRBJ2-3; 13 nucleotides match TRBD2. Looked up from germline, CDR1 is SGHNT and CDR2 is YENEEA. The CDR3 is 17 residues long. The J segment lost 3 bases and the V segment lost 5 bases, leaving 8 bases of the junction unmatched. CDR3 coding DNA: TGTGCCAGCAGCCCCAGACTAGCGGGAGGCCTAACAGATACGCAGTATTTT. It is translated as CASSPRLAGGLTDTQYF.

This clone was recorded a few times. V usage is TRBV5-1 and J usage is TRBJ1-1; perhaps TRBD1 as D (6 bases). This CDR3 is built from 15 residues. CDR1 and CDR2 from the germline V gene are SGHRS and YFSETQ. V gave up 3 bases and J gave up 5 bases, with 17 bases separating them. The chain's CDR3 is CASSSPTGRRTEAFF. Written as DNA, the CDR3 is TGCGCCAGCAGCTCCCCGACAGGCCGAAGGACTGAAGCTTTCTTT. The whole variable domain, filled in from reference TRBV5-1 and TRBJ1-1, reads KAGVTQTPRYLIKTRGQQVTLSCSPISGHRSVSWYQQTPGQGLQFLFEYFSETQRNKGNFPGRFSGRQFSNSRSEMNVSTLELGDSALYLCASSSPTGRRTEAFFGQGTRLTVV.

A word on this clone: This specimen includes other DNA sequences encoding the same CDR3. The J gene is TRBJ2-3, the V gene TRBV9; D unclear. Germline V gene data show CDR1 as SGDLS and CDR2 as YYNGEE. This CDR3 comprises 11 residues. The V end lost 0 bases, the J end lost 5 bases, and 1 base lay between the germline ends. The CDR3 DNA follows: TGTGCCAGCAGCGTAGGAGATACGCAGTATTTT. Its protein product is CASSVGDTQYF.

The chain is built from TRBV5-1 and TRBJ1-5, with TRBD1 matching over 8 bases. Trimming cost V 4 bases and J 3 bases; bases outside gene matches: 6. CDR3 length: 15 amino acids. The germline V gene has CDR1 SGHRS and CDR2 YFSETQ. The CDR3 is CASSVGDRNNQPQHF. The CDR3 DNA follows: TGCGCCAGCAGCGTAGGGGACAGGAACAATCAGCCCCAGCATTTT.

The chain couples TRBV5-1 to TRBJ1-1, with 9 nucleotides matching TRBD1. V gave up 4 bases and J gave up 2 bases; unmatched junction bases: 12. CDR1 is SGHRS and CDR2 is YFSETQ in the germline V gene. The CDR3 contains 17 residues. The CDR3, as DNA: TGCGCCAGCAGCCCAACTCCTGGGGGACAGGGAAACACTGAAGCTTTCTTT. The encoded protein is CASSPTPGGQGNTEAFF.

This clone came up a few times. The chain has TRBV18 and TRBJ2-2; 11 nucleotides align to TRBD2. Germline values: CDR1 KGHSH, CDR2 LQKENI. V shed 4 bases, J shed 1 base, and the junction held 11 bases outside the gene matches. The CDR3 is made up of 19 amino acids. The CDR3 coding sequence is TGTGCCAGCTCACTAACGTCCGGGACTAGCGGAGAGAACACCGGGGAGCTGTTTTTT. Translating it yields CASSLTSGTSGENTGELFF.

This clone was detected only once. This chain links TRBV4-2 with TRBJ2-2, with 9 bases fitting TRBD1. Germline assignment: CDR1 LGHNA and CDR2 YNFKEQ. The CDR3 length is 15 residues. V lost 4 bases, J lost 3 bases, and 3 bases stayed unmatched. CDR3 nucleotide sequence: TGTGCCAGCAGCCTCCGGGACAGGGACACCGGGGAGCTGTTTTTT. Translating gives CASSLRDRDTGELFF.

V is TRBV2 and J is TRBJ1-1; 8 bases line up with TRBD1. The length of the CDR3 is 15 residues. V gave up 3 bases and J gave up 5 bases; unmatched junction bases: 8. Looked up from germline, CDR1 is SNHLY and CDR2 is FYNNEI. The CDR3 DNA sequence: TGTGCCAGCAGTGAGTTAGGACAGGGAGGGACTGAAGCTTTCTTT. Translating it yields CASSELGQGGTEAFF.

The gene calls are TRBV30 and TRBJ1-3; a weak D match, TRBD1 (5 bases). The CDR3 loop spans 15 amino acids. Trimming stripped 4 bases from V and 0 bases from J, with 13 bases between. Germline V gene data show CDR1 as GTSNPN and CDR2 as SVGIG (reference sequence). The CDR3 nucleotides are TGTGCCTGGATGGGGGGAAGGGGCTCTGGAAACACCATATATTTT. Translating gives CAWMGGRGSGNTIYF.

The V and J genes are TRBV28 and TRBJ2-7; maybe TRBD1 (5 bases). Germline CDR1 and CDR2: MDHEN and SYDVKM. The germline V and J ends were trimmed by 2 bases and 0 bases, with 14 bases remaining between them. This CDR3 has 16 amino acids. The CDR3 nucleotides read TGTGCCAGCAGTTTAGCAGGGTCCGATTCCTCCTACGAGCAGTACTTC. As protein: CASSLAGSDSSYEQYF. Together with reference TRBV28 and TRBJ2-7, the CDR3 gives the full variable domain: DVKVTQSSRYLVKRTGEKVFLECVQDMDHENMFWYRQDPGLGLRLIYFSYDVKMKEKGDIPEGYSVSREKKERFSLILESASTNQTSMYLCASSLAGSDSSYEQYFGPGTRLTVT.

The chain has TRBV16 and TRBJ2-1; 8 bases map to TRBD2. Germline loops: CDR1 KGHSY, CDR2 FQNENV. The CDR3 is 16 residues long. Unmatched junction bases numbered 4, after V lost 0 bases and J lost 3 bases. CDR3 sequence: CASSQSVGLDYNEQFF. The CDR3 nucleotides are TGTGCCAGCAGCCAATCCGTGGGACTAGACTACAATGAGCAGTTCTTC.

In regard to this clone: At one of its ends the junction is not consistent with the germline gene, which may arise from a read error. The chain uses TRBV7-7 and TRBJ2-2, with 7 bases that match TRBD2. Germline CDR1 SSHAT, CDR2 FNYEAQ (reference sequence). The CDR3 loop spans 16 amino acids. Here the CDR3 reads CASSPSSGANTGELFF. For the CDR3, the DNA is TGTGCTAGCAGCCCCTCTAGCGGTGCGAACACCGGGGAGCTGTTTTTT.

The chain employs TRBV27 and TRBJ2-1; 7 bases fit TRBD1. The CDR3 spans 17 residues. Germline loops: CDR1 MNHEY, CDR2 SMNVEV (reference sequence). The junction had 10 bases not matched to a gene; V was cut back by 5 bases and J by 0 bases. The CDR3 here is CASSLFRTGNSYNEQFF. CDR3 coding DNA: TGTGCCAGCAGTCTATTTAGGACAGGAAACTCCTACAATGAGCAGTTCTTC.